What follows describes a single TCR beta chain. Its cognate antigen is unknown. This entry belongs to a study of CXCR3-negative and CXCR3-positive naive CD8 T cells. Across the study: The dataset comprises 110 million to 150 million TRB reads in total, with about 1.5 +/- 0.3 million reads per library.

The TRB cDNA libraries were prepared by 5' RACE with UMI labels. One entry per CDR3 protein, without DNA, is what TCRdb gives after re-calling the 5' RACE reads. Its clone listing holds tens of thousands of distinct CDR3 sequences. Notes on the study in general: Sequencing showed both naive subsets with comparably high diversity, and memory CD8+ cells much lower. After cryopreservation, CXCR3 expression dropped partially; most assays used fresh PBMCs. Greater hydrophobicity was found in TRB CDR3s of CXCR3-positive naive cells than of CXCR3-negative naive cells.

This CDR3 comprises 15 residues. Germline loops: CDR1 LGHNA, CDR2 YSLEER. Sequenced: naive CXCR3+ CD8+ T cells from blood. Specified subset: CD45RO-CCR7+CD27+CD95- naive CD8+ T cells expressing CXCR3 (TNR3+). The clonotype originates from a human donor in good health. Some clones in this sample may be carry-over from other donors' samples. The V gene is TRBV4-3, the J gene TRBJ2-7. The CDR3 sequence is CASSQGMTTNYEQYF.